This T cell receptor beta chain was observed in a study of T cells expressing NK-cell markers. Study overall: Most of the eight sequenced donors were classified as HCMV-seropositive, and one was classified as seronegative. Study-wide findings and caveats: HCMV specificity of expanded NKG2C+ T cell clones remained unclear. As a fraction of CD8+ T cells, dominant NKG2C+ clonotypes reached roughly 1.0-7.0% in roughly 6 donors. In four donors, dominant clonotypes made up roughly 25-60.1% of CD3+CD56-NKG2C+ cells.

Germline CDR1 is MGHRA and CDR2 is YSYEKL. The CDR3 runs to 12 residues. TCRdb re-called the 5' RACE reads and shows each CDR3 protein once, DNA omitted. Its listing shows hundreds of thousands of distinct CDR3 sequences. Notes on this clonotype: Its target is unknown.

The chain recombines TRBV4-1 with TRBJ1-2. The receptor comes from a man younger than 35 in good health. Sequenced material: blood T cells: a sorted CD56 or NKG2C T cell subset, CD4+ or CD8+ T cells, or bulk PBMC T cells (not recorded which). The CDR3 loop reads CASSQDHEGYTF.